One T cell receptor beta chain is described in this entry. Its antigen is not identified. The data stem from a study of blood T cell dynamics during melanoma immunotherapy. Overall study findings and caveats: It remained unknown if the driving T cell clones were melanoma-specific.

Indicated time point: pre-treatment baseline. Every bulk PBMC sample received the same 350 ng of DNA. Clones were read by immunoSEQ multiplex PCR, and TCRdb kept only the in-frame ones, dropping some. Of 15,000 to 20,000 clones in the sample, approximately 90% were seen once. Sequencing was performed on blood, taken from a patient treated with checkpoint blockade. This sequence originates from a human donor with melanoma.

For the CDR3, the DNA is TGCGCCAGCAGCCCGGCAGGGGGCGACTATGGCTACACCTTC. Encoded protein: CASSPAGGDYGYTF. The V call is TRBV4-3, the J call TRBJ1-2; 8 nucleotides agree with TRBD1. The germline V gene has CDR1 LGHNA and CDR2 YSLEER. The CDR3 contains 14 residues. V was pared by 4 bases and J by 3 bases, with 4 bases of the junction left unmatched.